These T cell receptor beta chains were read from a single sample in a study of beta chain features in type 1 diabetes. Sequencing used immunoSEQ multiplex PCR; TCRdb keeps in-frame clones, though not all of them. The table shows around 130,000 clones, with about 16% occurring only once. Sequencing was performed on central memory CD4+ T cells from blood. These receptors came from a man in his thirties or forties with type 1 diabetes. The CDR3 runs from the conserved cysteine through the conserved F or W. Each record gives: clone size, J gene, D gene, V gene, CDR3 protein, CDR3 DNA. The D gene is left open where the match is weak. Size is stated for part of the rows, as once, few or many counts, or as a class when the clone is expanded.

>few|TRBJ1-2|-|TRBV11-2
CASSPITRNNYGYTF
TGTGCCAGCAGCCCCATAACGAGAAATAACTATGGCTACACCTTC
>-|TRBJ2-7|-|TRBV6-5
CASRYGGRAYEQYF
TGTGCCAGCAGATACGGGGGCCGAGCCTACGAGCAGTACTTC
>-|TRBJ2-5|-|TRBV19
CASSIGWGGLQETQYF
TGTGCCAGTAGTATAGGATGGGGCGGACTCCAAGAGACCCAGTACTTC
>-|TRBJ2-2|-|TRBV30
CAWSPGQNTGELFF
TGTGCCTGGAGTCCGGGACAGAACACCGGGGAGCTGTTTTTT
>-|TRBJ1-5|-|TRBV18
CASSLDGYSNQPQHF
TGTGCCAGCTCACTGGACGGGTATAGCAATCAGCCCCAGCATTTT
>few|TRBJ2-5|-|TRBV2
CASSRTGTQETQYF
TGTGCCAGCAGTCGAACAGGGACCCAAGAGACCCAGTACTTC
>many|TRBJ1-5|-|TRBV5-6
CASSSYQEGNQPQHF
TGTGCCAGCAGCAGTTACCAGGAAGGCAATCAGCCCCAGCATTTT
>few|TRBJ2-7|TRBD1|TRBV19
CATARQGEVDEQYF
TGTGCCACCGCACGACAGGGGGAGGTTGACGAGCAGTACTTC
>-|TRBJ1-3|-|TRBV30
CAWRLTAGNTIYF
TGTGCCTGGAGGCTGACAGCTGGAAACACCATATATTTT
>-|TRBJ2-1|-|TRBV9
CASSPLGEYNEQFF
TGTGCCAGCAGCCCTCTGGGGGAATACAATGAGCAGTTCTTC
>few|TRBJ1-4|-|TRBV18
CASSPPGINEKLFF
TGTGCCAGCTCACCACCAGGGATTAATGAAAAACTGTTTTTT
>-|TRBJ2-5|-|TRBV29-1
CSVEDHRLPETQYF
TGCAGCGTTGAAGACCACAGGCTCCCGGAGACCCAGTACTTC
>few|TRBJ2-5|-|TRBV2
CASTKWGSPQETQYF
TGTGCCAGCACTAAATGGGGCAGTCCCCAAGAGACCCAGTACTTC
>-|TRBJ2-1|-|TRBV7-2
CASSPYGSYNEQFF
TGTGCCAGCAGCCCATATGGTTCCTACAATGAGCAGTTCTTC
>-|TRBJ1-5|-|TRBV18
CASSPDGQPQHF
TGTGCCAGCTCACCAGACGGTCAGCCCCAGCATTTT
>-|TRBJ2-7|TRBD1|TRBV7-2
CASSFAGTGGEQYF
TGTGCCAGCAGCTTCGCCGGGACAGGGGGCGAGCAGTACTTC
>many|TRBJ2-7|TRBD1|TRBV5-1
CASSQGQGMYEQYF
TGCGCCAGCAGCCAGGGACAGGGGATGTACGAGCAGTACTTC
>few|TRBJ2-2|-|TRBV10-3
CAISESTRHTGELFF
TGTGCCATCAGTGAGTCGACGCGACACACCGGGGAGCTGTTTTTT
>-|TRBJ2-5|TRBD1|TRBV19
CASSIDRAETQYF
TGTGCCAGTAGTATTGACAGGGCGGAGACCCAGTACTTC
>few|TRBJ2-7|-|TRBV18
CASSAGASGEQYF
TGTGCCAGCTCCGCTGGGGCATCAGGGGAGCAGTACTTC
>-|TRBJ1-4|-|TRBV2
CASSDLRTVNEKLFF
TGTGCCAGCAGTGACCTTAGGACGGTCAATGAAAAACTGTTTTTT
>-|TRBJ1-2|TRBD1|TRBV6-5
CASSYTGQGPGGYTF
TGTGCCAGCAGTTACACCGGACAGGGGCCGGGTGGCTACACCTTC
>few|TRBJ2-7|TRBD1|TRBV6-5
CASRRGGQGSYEQYF
TGTGCCAGCAGGCGAGGGGGACAGGGATCCTACGAGCAGTACTTC
>-|TRBJ2-1|TRBD2|TRBV4-2
CASSQDTAGGYNEQFF
TGTGCCAGCAGCCAAGACACAGCGGGGGGCTACAATGAGCAGTTCTTC
>-|TRBJ2-3|-|TRBV9
CASSVEDGGQDTQYF
TGTGCCAGCAGCGTAGAAGACGGGGGGCAGGATACGCAGTATTTT
>-|TRBJ1-5|-|TRBV10-3
CAIRDMSNQPQHF
TGTGCCATCAGGGACATGAGCAATCAGCCCCAGCATTTT
>few|TRBJ1-5|-|TRBV7-2
CASSLSGPSNQPQHF
TGTGCCAGCAGCTTGAGCGGACCGAGCAATCAGCCCCAGCATTTT
>few|TRBJ1-3|-|TRBV11-2
CASSPWDLRGGNTIYF
TGTGCCAGCAGCCCCTGGGACCTCCGAGGAGGAAACACCATATATTTT
>many|TRBJ2-1|TRBD1|TRBV18
CASSARQGNEQFF
TGTGCCAGCTCAGCCCGACAGGGGAATGAGCAGTTCTTC
>-|TRBJ2-7|-|TRBV9
CASSPRDRYEQYF
TGTGCCAGCAGCCCCCGGGACCGCTACGAGCAGTACTTC
>-|TRBJ2-7|-|TRBV6-6
CASSEGYYEQYF
TGTGCCAGCTCAGAAGGGTACTACGAGCAGTACTTC
>few|TRBJ2-7|TRBD2|TRBV7-2
CASSLGSSGDYEQYF
TGTGCCAGCAGCTTAGGCTCTAGCGGGGACTACGAGCAGTACTTC
>few|TRBJ2-7|-|TRBV15
CATSRDPRSSYEQYF
TGTGCCACCAGCAGAGATCCCAGGAGCTCCTACGAGCAGTACTTC
>many|TRBJ2-3|-|TRBV6-6
CASSYLDTQYF
TGTGCCAGCAGTTATCTGGATACGCAGTATTTT
>-|TRBJ2-7|-|TRBV7-2
CASSPWGYSYEQYF
TGTGCCAGCAGCCCTTGGGGGTACTCCTACGAGCAGTACTTC
>few|TRBJ1-5|-|TRBV7-9
CASSLALTDSGPQHF
TGTGCCAGCAGCTTAGCTCTAACGGACTCCGGGCCCCAGCATTTT
>-|TRBJ2-1|TRBD1|TRBV29-1
CSVRQGYYNEQFF
TGCAGCGTGCGACAGGGTTACTACAATGAGCAGTTCTTC
>-|TRBJ1-3|-|TRBV5-1
CASSLGIRADISGNTIYF
TGCGCCAGCAGCTTGGGGATAAGGGCCGACATCTCTGGAAACACCATATATTTT
>-|TRBJ1-2|TRBD1|TRBV29-1
CSGSLTGGEDGYTF
TGCAGCGGTTCCTTGACAGGGGGCGAAGATGGCTACACCTTC
>-|TRBJ2-1|-|TRBV7-3
CASSLADDEQFF
TGTGCCAGCAGCTTAGCTGACGATGAGCAGTTCTTC
>few|TRBJ1-6|-|TRBV5-6
CASSLSNSPLHF
TGTGCCAGCAGCTTGTCTAATTCACCCCTCCACTTT
>few|TRBJ1-5|-|TRBV19
CASSIQVNQPQHF
TGTGCCAGTAGTATCCAGGTCAATCAGCCCCAGCATTTT
>-|TRBJ2-7|TRBD1|TRBV6-5
CASSYDRGSYEQYF
TGTGCCAGCAGTTACGACAGGGGCTCCTACGAGCAGTACTTC
>-|TRBJ2-1|TRBD2|TRBV4-2
CASSQEASGEQFF
TGTGCCAGCAGCCAAGAAGCTAGCGGGGAGCAGTTCTTC
>-|TRBJ2-2|-|TRBV19
CASSLGSWDTGELFF
TGTGCCAGTAGCCTGGGGTCCTGGGACACCGGGGAGCTGTTTTTT
>few|TRBJ2-3|TRBD2|TRBV4-2
CASSVLAGGKIADTQYF
TGTGCCAGCAGCGTACTAGCGGGGGGGAAGATAGCAGATACGCAGTATTTT
>-|TRBJ1-2|-|TRBV15
CATSRDMGNYGYTF
TGTGCCACCAGCAGAGATATGGGGAACTATGGCTACACCTTC
>-|TRBJ2-5|-|TRBV14
CASSLTEIGTQYF
TGTGCCAGCAGTCTGACTGAAATAGGGACCCAGTACTTC
>-|TRBJ2-3|TRBD1|TRBV4-3
CASSQATTTGSRTDTQYF
TGCGCCAGCAGCCAAGCCACTACGACAGGGAGTCGCACAGATACGCAGTATTTT
>few|TRBJ2-3|-|TRBV5-1
CASSFNGVSTDTQYF
TGCGCCAGCAGCTTTAACGGGGTCAGCACAGATACGCAGTATTTT
>-|TRBJ2-2|-|TRBV9
CASSLRRGTNTGELFF
TGTGCCAGCAGCTTGCGGAGGGGGACGAACACCGGGGAGCTGTTTTTT
>few|TRBJ2-7|-|TRBV7-2
CASSFWGPGRDEQYF
TGTGCCAGCAGCTTTTGGGGGCCGGGCAGGGACGAGCAGTACTTC
>few|TRBJ2-5|TRBD2|TRBV7-2
CASSPGTSGATQYF
TGTGCCAGCAGCCCAGGGACTAGCGGGGCCACCCAGTACTTC
>few|TRBJ1-2|-|TRBV30
CAWSGDTRGYTF
TGTGCCTGGAGTGGGGACACTCGGGGCTACACCTTC
>-|TRBJ2-7|-|TRBV20-1
CSATPGWEQYF
TGCAGTGCTACACCGGGGTGGGAGCAGTACTTC
>few|TRBJ1-2|TRBD1|TRBV29-1
CSVTDRGYGYTF
TGCAGCGTGACTGACAGGGGGTATGGCTACACCTTC
>many|TRBJ2-1|TRBD1|TRBV2
CASSGAAGQGTHNEQFF
TGTGCCAGCAGTGGTGCAGCGGGACAGGGGACCCACAATGAGCAGTTCTTC
>-|TRBJ1-4|-|TRBV7-9
CASGQGSNEKLFF
TGTGCCAGCGGCCAGGGGTCTAATGAAAAACTGTTTTTT
>-|TRBJ2-1|-|TRBV14
CASSQDLGGQQFF
TGTGCCAGCAGCCAAGATTTAGGGGGTCAGCAGTTCTTC
>-|TRBJ2-1|TRBD1|TRBV5-1
CASSLNRDSPSYNEQFF
TGCGCCAGCAGCTTGAATCGGGACAGTCCCTCCTACAATGAGCAGTTCTTC